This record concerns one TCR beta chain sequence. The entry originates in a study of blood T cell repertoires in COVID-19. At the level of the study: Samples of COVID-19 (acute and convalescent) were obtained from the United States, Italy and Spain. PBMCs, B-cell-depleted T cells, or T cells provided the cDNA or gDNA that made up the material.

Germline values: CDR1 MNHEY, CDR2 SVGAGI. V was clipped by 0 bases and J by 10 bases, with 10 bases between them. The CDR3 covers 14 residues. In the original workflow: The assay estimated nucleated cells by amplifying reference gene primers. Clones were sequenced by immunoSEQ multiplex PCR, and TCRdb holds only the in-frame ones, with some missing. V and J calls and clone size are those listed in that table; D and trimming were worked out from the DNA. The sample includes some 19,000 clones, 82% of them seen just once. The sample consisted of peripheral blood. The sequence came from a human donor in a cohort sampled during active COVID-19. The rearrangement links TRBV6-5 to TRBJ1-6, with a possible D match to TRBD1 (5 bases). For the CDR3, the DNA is TGTGCCAGCAGTTACTCTAGGGGAATGTCACCCCTCCACTTT. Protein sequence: CASSYSRGMSPLHF.